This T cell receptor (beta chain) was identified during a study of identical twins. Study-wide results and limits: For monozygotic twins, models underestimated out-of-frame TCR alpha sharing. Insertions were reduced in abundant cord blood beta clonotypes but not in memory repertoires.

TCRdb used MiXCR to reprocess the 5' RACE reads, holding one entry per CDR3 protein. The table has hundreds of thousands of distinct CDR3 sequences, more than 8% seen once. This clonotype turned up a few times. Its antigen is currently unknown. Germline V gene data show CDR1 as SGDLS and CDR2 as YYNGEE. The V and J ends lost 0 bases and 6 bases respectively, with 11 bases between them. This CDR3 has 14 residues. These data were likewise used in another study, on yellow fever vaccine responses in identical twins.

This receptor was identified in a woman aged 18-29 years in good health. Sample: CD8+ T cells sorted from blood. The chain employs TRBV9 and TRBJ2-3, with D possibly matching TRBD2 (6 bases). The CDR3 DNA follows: TGTGCCAGCAGCGTAGGCGGGGCACCGGATACGCAGTATTTT. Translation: CASSVGGAPDTQYF.